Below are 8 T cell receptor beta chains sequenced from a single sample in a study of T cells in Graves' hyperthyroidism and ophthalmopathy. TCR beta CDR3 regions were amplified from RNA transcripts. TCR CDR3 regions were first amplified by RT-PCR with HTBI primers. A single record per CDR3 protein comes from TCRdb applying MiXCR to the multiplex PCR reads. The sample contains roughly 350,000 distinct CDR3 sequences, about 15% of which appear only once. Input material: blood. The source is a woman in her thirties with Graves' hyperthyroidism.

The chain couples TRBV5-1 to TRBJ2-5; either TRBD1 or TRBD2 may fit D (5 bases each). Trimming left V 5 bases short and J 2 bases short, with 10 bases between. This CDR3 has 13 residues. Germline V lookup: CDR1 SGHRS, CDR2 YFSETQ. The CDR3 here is CASSWDVQETQYF. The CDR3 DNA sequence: TGCGCCAGCAGTTGGGACGTTCAAGAGACCCAGTACTTC.

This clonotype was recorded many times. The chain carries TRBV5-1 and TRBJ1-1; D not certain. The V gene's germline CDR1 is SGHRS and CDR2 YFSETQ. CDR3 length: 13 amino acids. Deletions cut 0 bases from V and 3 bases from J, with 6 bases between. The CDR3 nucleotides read TGCGCCAGCAGCTTGGATGGGTACACTGAAGCTTTCTTT. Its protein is CASSLDGYTEAFF.

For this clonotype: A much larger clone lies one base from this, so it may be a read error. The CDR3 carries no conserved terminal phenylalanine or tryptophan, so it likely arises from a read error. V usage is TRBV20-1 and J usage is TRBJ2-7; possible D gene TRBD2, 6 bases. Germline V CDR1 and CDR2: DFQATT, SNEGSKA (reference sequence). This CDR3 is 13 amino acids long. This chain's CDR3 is CRVAGGSLYEQYL. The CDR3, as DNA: TGCAGGGTAGCTGGAGGGTCTCTGTACGAGCAGTACCTC.

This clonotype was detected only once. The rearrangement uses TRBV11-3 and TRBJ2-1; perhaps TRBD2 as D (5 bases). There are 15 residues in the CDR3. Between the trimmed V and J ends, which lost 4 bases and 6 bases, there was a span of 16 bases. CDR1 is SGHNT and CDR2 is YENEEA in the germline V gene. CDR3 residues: CASSSLGAGTNEQFF. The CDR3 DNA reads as TGTGCCAGCAGCTCCCTTGGTGCGGGCACCAATGAGCAGTTCTTC.

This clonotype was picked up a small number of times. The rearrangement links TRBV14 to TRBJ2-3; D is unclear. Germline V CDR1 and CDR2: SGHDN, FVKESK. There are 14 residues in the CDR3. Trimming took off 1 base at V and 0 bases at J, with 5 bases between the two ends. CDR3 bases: TGTGCCAGCAGCCAAGTCGGCAGCACAGATACGCAGTATTTT. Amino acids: CASSQVGSTDTQYF. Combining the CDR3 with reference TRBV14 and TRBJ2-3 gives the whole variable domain EAGVTQFPSHSVIEKGQTVTLRCDPISGHDNLYWYRRVMGKEIKFLLHFVKESKQDESGMPNNRFLAERTGGTYSTLKVQPAELEDSGVYFCASSQVGSTDTQYFGPGTRLTVL.

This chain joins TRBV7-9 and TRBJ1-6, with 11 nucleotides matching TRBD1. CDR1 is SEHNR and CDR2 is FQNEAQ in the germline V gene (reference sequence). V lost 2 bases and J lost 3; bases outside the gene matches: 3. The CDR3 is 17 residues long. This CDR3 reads CASSLWTGGRYNSPLHF. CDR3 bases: TGTGCCAGCAGCTTATGGACAGGGGGCCGCTATAATTCACCCCTCCACTTT.

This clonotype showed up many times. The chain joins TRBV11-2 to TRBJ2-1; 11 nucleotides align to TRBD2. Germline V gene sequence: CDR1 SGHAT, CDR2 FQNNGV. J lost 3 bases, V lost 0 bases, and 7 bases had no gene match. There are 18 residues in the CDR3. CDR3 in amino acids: CASSLDRLAGGVYNEQFF. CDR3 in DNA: TGTGCCAGCAGCTTAGACCGGCTAGCGGGAGGTGTCTACAATGAGCAGTTCTTC.

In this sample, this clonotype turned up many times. CDR3 bases: TGTGCCAGCAGTTTAGACAGCCTTTTCACTACAAAGATCAGTGAAGCTTTCTTT. Residues: CASSLDSLFTTKISEAFF. The gene calls are TRBV12-3 or TRBV12-4 and TRBJ1-1; D is undetermined. Trimming removed 1 base at V and 7 bases at J, with 25 bases between. This CDR3 comprises 18 residues.